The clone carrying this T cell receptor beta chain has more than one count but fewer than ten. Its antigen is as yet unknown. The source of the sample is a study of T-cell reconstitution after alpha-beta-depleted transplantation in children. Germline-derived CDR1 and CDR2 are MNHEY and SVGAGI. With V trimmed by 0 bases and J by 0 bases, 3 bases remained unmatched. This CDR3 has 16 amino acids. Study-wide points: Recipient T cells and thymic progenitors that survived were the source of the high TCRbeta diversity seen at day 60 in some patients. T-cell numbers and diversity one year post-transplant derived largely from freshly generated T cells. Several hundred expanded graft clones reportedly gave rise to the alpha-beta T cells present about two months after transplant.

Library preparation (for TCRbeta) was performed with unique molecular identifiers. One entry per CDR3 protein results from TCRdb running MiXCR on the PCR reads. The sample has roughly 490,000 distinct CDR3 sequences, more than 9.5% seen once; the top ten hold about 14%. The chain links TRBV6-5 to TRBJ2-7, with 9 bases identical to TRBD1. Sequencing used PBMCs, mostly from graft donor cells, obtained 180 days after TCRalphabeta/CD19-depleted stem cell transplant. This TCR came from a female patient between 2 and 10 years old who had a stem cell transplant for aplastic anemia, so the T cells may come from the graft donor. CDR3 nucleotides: TGTGCCAGCAGTTACTCCCGGGACAGGGCCTCCTACGAGCAGTACTTC. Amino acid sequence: CASSYSRDRASYEQYF.